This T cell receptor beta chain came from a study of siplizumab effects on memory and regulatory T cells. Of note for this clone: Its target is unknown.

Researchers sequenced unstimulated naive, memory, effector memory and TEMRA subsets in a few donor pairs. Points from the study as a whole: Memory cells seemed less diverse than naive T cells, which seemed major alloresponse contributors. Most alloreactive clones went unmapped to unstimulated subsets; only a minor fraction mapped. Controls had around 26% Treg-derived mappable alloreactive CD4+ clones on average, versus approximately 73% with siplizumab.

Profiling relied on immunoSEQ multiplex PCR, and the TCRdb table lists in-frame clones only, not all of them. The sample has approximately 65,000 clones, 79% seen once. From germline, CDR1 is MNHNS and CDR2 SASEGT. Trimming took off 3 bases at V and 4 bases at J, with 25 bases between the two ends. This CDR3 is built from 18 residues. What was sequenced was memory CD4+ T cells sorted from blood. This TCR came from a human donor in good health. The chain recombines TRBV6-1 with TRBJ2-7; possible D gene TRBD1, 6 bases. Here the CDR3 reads CASSEFGSFTGIGYEQYF. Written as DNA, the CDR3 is TGTGCCAGCAGTGAGTTTGGGTCATTTACAGGGATCGGATACGAGCAGTACTTC.